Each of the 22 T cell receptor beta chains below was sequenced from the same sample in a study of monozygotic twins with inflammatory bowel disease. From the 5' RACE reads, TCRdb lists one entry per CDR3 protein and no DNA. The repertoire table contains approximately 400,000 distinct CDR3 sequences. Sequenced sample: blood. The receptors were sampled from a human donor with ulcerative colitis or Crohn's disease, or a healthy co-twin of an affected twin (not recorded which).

This chain's CDR3 is CSVVNPLNEQFF. The chain recombines TRBV29-1 with TRBJ2-1. CDR1 is SQVTM and CDR2 is ANQGSEA in the germline V gene. This CDR3 has 12 amino acids.

CDR3 sequence reads: CASSQDSDSNQPQHF. This sequence joins TRBV4-3 and TRBJ1-5. The CDR3 is 15 residues long. CDR1 and CDR2 (germline): LGHNA, YSLEER.

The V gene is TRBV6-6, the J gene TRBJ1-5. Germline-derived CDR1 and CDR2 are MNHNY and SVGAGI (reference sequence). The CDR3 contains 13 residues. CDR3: CASSAYSYQPQHF.

CDR3 protein: CAWSALNDYGYTF. The rearrangement uses TRBV30 and TRBJ1-2. This CDR3 region has 13 residues. The V gene's germline CDR1 is GTSNPN and CDR2 SVGIG (reference sequence).

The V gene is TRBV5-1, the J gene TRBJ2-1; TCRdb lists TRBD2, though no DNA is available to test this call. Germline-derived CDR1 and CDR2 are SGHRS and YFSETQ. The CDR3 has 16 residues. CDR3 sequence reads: CASSLSPAGGLNEQFF.

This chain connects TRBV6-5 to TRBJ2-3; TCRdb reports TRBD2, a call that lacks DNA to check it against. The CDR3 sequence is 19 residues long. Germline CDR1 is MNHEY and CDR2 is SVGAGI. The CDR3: CASSYSNGVEAGSTDTQYF.

CDR3 sequence reads: CASERESHEQYF. The chain joins TRBV28 to TRBJ2-7. Per the germline V gene, CDR1 is MDHEN and CDR2 is SYDVKM. CDR3 length equals 12 residues.

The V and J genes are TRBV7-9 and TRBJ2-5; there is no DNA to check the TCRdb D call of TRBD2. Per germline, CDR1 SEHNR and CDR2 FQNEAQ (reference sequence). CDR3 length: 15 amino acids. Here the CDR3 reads CASRRTSGISETQYF.

The CDR3 loop reads CASSPSPAGGVEQFF. The J gene is TRBJ2-1, the V gene TRBV5-1; no DNA is available, so the TRBD2 call from TCRdb remains unchecked. Germline values: CDR1 SGHRS, CDR2 YFSETQ. This CDR3 region has 15 residues.

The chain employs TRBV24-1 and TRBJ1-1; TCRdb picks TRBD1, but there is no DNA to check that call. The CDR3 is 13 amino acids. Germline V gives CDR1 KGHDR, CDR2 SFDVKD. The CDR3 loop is CATSDRTVGEAFF.

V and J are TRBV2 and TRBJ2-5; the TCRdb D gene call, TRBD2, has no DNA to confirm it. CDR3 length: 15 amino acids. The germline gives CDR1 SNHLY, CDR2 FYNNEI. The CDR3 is CASRGLAGNFETQYF.

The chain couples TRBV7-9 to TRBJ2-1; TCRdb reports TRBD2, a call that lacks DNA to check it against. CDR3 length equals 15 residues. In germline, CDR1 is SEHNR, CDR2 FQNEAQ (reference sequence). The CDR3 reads CASSGTSGSHNEQFF.

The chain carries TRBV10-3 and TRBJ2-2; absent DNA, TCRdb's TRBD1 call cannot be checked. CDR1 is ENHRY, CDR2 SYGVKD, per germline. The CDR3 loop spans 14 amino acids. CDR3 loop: CAITQGALTGELFF.

CDR3: CAYALLQVFNEKLFF. This rearrangement joins TRBV12-5 to TRBJ1-4; TCRdb lists TRBD1, though no DNA is available to test this call. Germline V gene data show CDR1 as LGHNT and CDR2 as FRNRAP. The CDR3 is 15 residues long.

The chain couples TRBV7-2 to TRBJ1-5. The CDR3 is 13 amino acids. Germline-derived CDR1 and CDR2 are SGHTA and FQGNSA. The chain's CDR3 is CASSFYDNQPQHF.

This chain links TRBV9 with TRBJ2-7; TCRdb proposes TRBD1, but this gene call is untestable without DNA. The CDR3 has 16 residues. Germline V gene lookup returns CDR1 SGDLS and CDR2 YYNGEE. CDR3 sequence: CASSVGGAESSYEQYF.

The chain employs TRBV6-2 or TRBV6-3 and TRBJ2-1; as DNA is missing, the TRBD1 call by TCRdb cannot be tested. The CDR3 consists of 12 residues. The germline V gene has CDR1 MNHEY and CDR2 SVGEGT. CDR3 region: CASGRFRAEQFF.

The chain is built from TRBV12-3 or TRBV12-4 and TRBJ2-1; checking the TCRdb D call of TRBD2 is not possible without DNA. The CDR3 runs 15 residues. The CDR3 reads CASSLRGGRYNEQFF.

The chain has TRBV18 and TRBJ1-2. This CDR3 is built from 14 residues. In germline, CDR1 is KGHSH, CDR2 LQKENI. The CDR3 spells CASSPPGAAYGYTF. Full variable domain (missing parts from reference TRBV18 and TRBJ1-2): NAGVMQNPRHLVRRRGQEARLRCSPMKGHSHVYWYRQLPEEGLKFMVYLQKENIIDESGMPKERFSAEFPKEGPSILRIQQVVRGDSAAYFCASSPPGAAYGYTFGSGTRLTVV.

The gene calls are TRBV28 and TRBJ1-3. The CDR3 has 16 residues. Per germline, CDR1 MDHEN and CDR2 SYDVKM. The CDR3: CASSPSDAYSGNTIYF.

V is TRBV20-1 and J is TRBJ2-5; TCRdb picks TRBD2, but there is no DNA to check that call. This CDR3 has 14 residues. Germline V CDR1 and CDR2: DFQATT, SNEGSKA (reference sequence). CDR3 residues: CSAARGLAGVTQYF.

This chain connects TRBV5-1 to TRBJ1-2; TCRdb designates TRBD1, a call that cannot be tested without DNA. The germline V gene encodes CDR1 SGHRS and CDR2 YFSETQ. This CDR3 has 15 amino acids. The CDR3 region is CASSAYGQGSGGYTF.